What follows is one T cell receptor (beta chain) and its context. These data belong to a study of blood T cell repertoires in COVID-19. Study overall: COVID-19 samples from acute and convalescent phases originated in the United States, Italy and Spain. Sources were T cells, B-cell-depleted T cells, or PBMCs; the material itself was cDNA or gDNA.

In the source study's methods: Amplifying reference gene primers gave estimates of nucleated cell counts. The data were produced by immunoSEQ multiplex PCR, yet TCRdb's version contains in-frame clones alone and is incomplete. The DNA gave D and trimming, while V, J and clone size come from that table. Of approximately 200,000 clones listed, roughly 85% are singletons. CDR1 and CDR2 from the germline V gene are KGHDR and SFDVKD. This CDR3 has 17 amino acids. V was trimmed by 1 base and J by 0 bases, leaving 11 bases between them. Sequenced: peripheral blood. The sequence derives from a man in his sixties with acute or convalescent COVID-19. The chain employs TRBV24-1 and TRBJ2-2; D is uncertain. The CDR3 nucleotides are TGTGCCACCAGTGATTTCTCAGGCAGGTCGAACACCGGGGAGCTGTTTTTT. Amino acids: CATSDFSGRSNTGELFF.